Given below is one T cell receptor beta chain in context. What it binds is unknown. The source of the sample is a study of vaccination and CD4 T cells after COVID-19. In the study overall: The cells in question were stimulated using overlapping spike peptides derived from SARS-CoV-2, HCoV-NL63, HCoV-OC43 and HCoV-229E.

Trimming took 8 bases from V and 4 from J; bases not matched to a gene: 16. The CDR3 runs 17 residues. Scientists ran DNA taken from cultured CD4+ T cells through the Oncomine TCR Beta short-read assay for sequencing. Each CDR3 protein is one row after TCRdb ran MiXCR on the PCR reads. In the table there are around 14,000 distinct CDR3 sequences, less than 25% of which are singletons. Described treatment: approximately nine-day PBMC culture with coronavirus spike peptide pools or control peptides (ViraFEST assay). The sample was CD4+ T cells from blood, cultured in vitro, taken after SARS-CoV-2 vaccination. The sequence was collected from a human donor who had recovered from COVID-19. V is TRBV12-3 or TRBV12-4 and J is TRBJ2-2; TRBD1 aligns across 7 bases. Written as DNA, the CDR3 is TGTGCCAGCCTTCCACCTTTGTGGACAGGATTCACCGGGGAGCTGTTTTTT. Its translation: CASLPPLWTGFTGELFF.